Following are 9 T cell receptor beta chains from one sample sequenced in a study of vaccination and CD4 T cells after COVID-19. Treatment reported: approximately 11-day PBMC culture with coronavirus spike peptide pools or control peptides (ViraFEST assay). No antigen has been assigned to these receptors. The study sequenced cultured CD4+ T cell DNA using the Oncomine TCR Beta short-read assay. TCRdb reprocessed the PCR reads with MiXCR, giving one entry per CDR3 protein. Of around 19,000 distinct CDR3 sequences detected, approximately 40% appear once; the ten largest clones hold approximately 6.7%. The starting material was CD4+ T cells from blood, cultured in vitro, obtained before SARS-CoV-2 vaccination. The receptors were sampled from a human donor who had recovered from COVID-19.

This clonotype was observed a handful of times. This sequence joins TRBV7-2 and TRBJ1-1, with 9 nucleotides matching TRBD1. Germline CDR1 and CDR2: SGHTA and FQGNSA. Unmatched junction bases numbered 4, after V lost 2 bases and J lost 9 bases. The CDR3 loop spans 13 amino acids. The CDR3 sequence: CASSLSGTGKAFF. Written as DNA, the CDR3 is TGTGCCAGCAGCTTATCCGGGACAGGGAAAGCTTTCTTT.

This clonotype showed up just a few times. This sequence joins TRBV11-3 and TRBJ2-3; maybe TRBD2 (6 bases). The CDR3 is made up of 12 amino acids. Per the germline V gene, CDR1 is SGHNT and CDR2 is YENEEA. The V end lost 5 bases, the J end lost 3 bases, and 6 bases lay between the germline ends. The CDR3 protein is CASSGGTDTQYF. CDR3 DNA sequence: TGTGCCAGCAGCGGAGGGACAGATACGCAGTATTTT.

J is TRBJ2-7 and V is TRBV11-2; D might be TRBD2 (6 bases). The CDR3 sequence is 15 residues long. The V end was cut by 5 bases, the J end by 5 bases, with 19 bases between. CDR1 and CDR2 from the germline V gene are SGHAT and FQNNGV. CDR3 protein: CASSPFPGGENEQYF. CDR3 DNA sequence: TGTGCCAGCAGCCCCTTTCCGGGCGGGGAGAACGAGCAGTACTTC.

CDR3 sequence reads: CAWSVGGPGNYGYTF. In DNA form, the CDR3 reads TGTGCCTGGAGTGTAGGAGGACCAGGGAACTATGGCTACACCTTC. This chain joins TRBV30 and TRBJ1-2, with a possible D match to TRBD1 (5 bases). Between the trimmed V and J ends, which lost 0 bases and 2 bases, there was a span of 13 bases. From germline, CDR1 is GTSNPN and CDR2 SVGIG (reference sequence). The length of the CDR3 is 15 residues.

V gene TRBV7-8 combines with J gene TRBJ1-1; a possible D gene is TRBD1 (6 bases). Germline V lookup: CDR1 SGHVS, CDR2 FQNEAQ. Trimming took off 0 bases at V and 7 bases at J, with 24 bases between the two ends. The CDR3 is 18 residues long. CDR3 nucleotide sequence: TGTGCCAGCAGCTTAGCAGTGGTCTGGCTGGGGGCGCGCGGTGAAGCTTTCTTT. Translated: CASSLAVVWLGARGEAFF.

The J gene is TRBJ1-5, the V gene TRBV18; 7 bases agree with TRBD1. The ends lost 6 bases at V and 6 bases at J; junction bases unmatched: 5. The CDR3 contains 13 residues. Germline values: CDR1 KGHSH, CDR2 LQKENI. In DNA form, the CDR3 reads TGTGCCAGCTCCAAGGGGGCTGCTCAGCCCCAGCATTTT. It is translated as CASSKGAAQPQHF. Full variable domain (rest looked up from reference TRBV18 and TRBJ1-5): NAGVMQNPRHLVRRRGQEARLRCSPMKGHSHVYWYRQLPEEGLKFMVYLQKENIIDESGMPKERFSAEFPKEGPSILRIQQVVRGDSAAYFCASSKGAAQPQHFGDGTRLSIL.

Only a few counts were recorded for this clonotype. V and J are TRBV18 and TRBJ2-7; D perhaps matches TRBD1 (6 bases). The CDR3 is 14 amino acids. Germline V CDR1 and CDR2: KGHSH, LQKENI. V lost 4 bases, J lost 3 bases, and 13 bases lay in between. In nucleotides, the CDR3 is TGTGCCAGCTCACTGGACAGAAGCTTCTACGAGCAGTACTTC. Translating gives CASSLDRSFYEQYF.

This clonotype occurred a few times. CDR3 sequence: CASSLAGPFYSPLHF. DNA of the CDR3: TGTGCCAGCAGCTTAGCGGGGCCCTTTTATTCACCCCTCCACTTT. The chain couples TRBV7-2 to TRBJ1-6; maybe TRBD1 (5 bases). V gave up 0 bases and J gave up 8 bases, with 11 bases separating them. Germline V gives CDR1 SGHTA, CDR2 FQGNSA. This CDR3 has 15 amino acids.

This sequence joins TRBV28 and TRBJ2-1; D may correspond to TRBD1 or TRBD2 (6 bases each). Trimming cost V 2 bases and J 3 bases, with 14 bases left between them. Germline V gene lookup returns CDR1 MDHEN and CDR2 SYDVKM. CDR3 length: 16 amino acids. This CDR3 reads CASSLRVGGLYNEQFF. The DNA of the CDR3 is TGTGCCAGCAGTTTAAGAGTAGGGGGACTCTACAATGAGCAGTTCTTC.